Here is one TCR beta chain with its context. Its antigen remains unidentified. Repertoires were generated with immunoSEQ multiplex PCR, while TCRdb's copy carries only in-frame clones and drops some. The sample lists about 41,000 clones, 77% occurring once. This specimen comes from a study of vaccination effects on CD4 cells after COVID-19. Sequencing in the ViraFEST assay came after antigen-specific CD4+ T cells had been expanded with viral peptide pools, which were used to stimulate PBMC. Having been cultured for 10 days, the cells underwent CD4+ T cell isolation. Nobody among the vaccine recipients had prior SARS-CoV-2 infection (nucleocapsid antibodies were negative). There are 17 residues in the CDR3. From germline, CDR1 is SGDLS and CDR2 YYNGEE. Trimming shortened V by 0 bases and J by 0 bases, and 14 bases separated the two germline ends.

The origin of this receptor is a human donor who received a COVID-19 vaccine. J is TRBJ2-3 and V is TRBV9; D not resolved. Sequencing was performed on CD4+ T cells from PBMCs cultured with HCoV-NL63 spike peptides, taken before COVID-19 vaccination. CDR3: CASSVVPGPTSTDTQYF. CDR3 DNA: TGTGCCAGCAGCGTAGTCCCGGGCCCCACTAGCACAGATACGCAGTATTTT.